A selection of T cell receptor beta chains follows, all from one sample in a study of blood T cell repertoires in COVID-19. Clones were read by immunoSEQ multiplex PCR, and TCRdb kept only the in-frame ones, dropping some. Found here are around 360,000 clones, around 87% of them singletons; the top ten hold 10%. Material: peripheral blood. Receptors originate from a woman aged 25 to 39 with COVID-19, enrolled during active disease. Each CDR3 is given with its conserved first and last residue. Each record gives: V gene, J gene, D gene, CDR3 protein. A D gene is named only where the DNA matches it firmly.

>TRBV28|TRBJ2-3|-
CASSLSLTATTDTQYF
>TRBV28|TRBJ2-1|TRBD2
CASSPRAGTSGYNEQFF
>TRBV2|TRBJ1-1|TRBD1
CASDDPNRGKAFF
>TRBV2|TRBJ2-1|-
CASSPTGGEQFF
>TRBV19|TRBJ2-5|TRBD1
CASSIGDRAQETQYF
>TRBV7-9|TRBJ2-7|-
CASSLYSRGGEQYF
>TRBV4-1|TRBJ2-7|-
CASSQDRGSSYEQYF
>TRBV4-1|TRBJ1-3|TRBD1
CASRRQGSGNTIYF
>TRBV24-1|TRBJ2-3|TRBD1
CATSATGGDRDTQYF
>TRBV9|TRBJ1-4|-
CASSVGVRATNEKLFF
>TRBV19|TRBJ2-7|-
CASSIDRGSYEQYF
>TRBV10-2|TRBJ2-7|-
CASSEWGRPYEQYF
>TRBV7-9|TRBJ1-1|TRBD1
CASSLGQGSEAFF
>TRBV19|TRBJ1-6|-
CASSIRGQSPLHF
>TRBV5-4|TRBJ2-3|-
CASSLDLELTDTQYF
>TRBV7-9|TRBJ1-1|TRBD1
CASSADRGVTEAFF
>TRBV7-2|TRBJ2-2|TRBD2
CASSLSGLAGTGELFF
>TRBV4-1|TRBJ2-7|-
CASSQDVPGGLIYEQYF
>TRBV15|TRBJ2-1|-
CATSRDLGGQPHNEQFF
>TRBV7-9|TRBJ2-2|-
CASSLGGAELFF
>TRBV18|TRBJ2-2|TRBD1
CASSPGQANTGELFF
>TRBV27|TRBJ1-2|TRBD1
CASQRQGDYGYTF
>TRBV2|TRBJ2-3|TRBD2
CASNRGVASGNPRATDTQYF
>TRBV4-1|TRBJ2-1|TRBD2
CASSQDWGLAGAYNEQFF
>TRBV12-3/TRBV12-4|TRBJ2-7|-
CASSFKQGSEQYF
>TRBV7-2|TRBJ1-5|-
CASSLSRVRNQPQHF
>TRBV27|TRBJ2-1|-
CASSLQPLGYNEQFF
>TRBV9|TRBJ1-2|-
CASSVVPGAHYGYTF
>TRBV28|TRBJ1-2|TRBD1
CASSFIGQARLTF